Listed below are T cell receptor beta chains from one sample, sequenced in a study of identical twins. Via MiXCR, TCRdb re-called the 5' RACE reads, giving one row per CDR3 protein. The data contain some 440,000 distinct CDR3 sequences, approximately 25% of them singletons. These data were also filed under a second study, of T cells expressing NK-cell markers.

Sequenced material: CD4+ T cells sorted from blood. These receptors were collected from a woman between 18 and 29 years old in good health. CDR3s include the opening cysteine and the closing phenylalanine or tryptophan. Fields, in order: clone size, V gene, J gene, D gene, CDR3 protein, CDR3 DNA. A D gene is named only where the DNA matches it firmly. The size of a clone is reported for some rows only, either as once, few or many, or as a class for expanded clones.

clone size: few
V gene: TRBV18
J gene: TRBJ2-7
D gene: -
CDR3 protein: CASSPYRASGDEQYF
CDR3 DNA: TGTGCCAGCTCACCGTACAGGGCCTCCGGGGATGAGCAGTACTTC

clone size: few
V gene: TRBV20-1
J gene: TRBJ2-7
D gene: -
CDR3 protein: CSARKAGDLYEQYF
CDR3 DNA: TGCAGTGCTAGAAAGGCAGGCGATTTGTACGAGCAGTACTTC

clone size: -
V gene: TRBV20-1
J gene: TRBJ2-7
D gene: TRBD2
CDR3 protein: CSLGTSGFFEQYF
CDR3 DNA: TGCAGCCTGGGGACTAGCGGGTTTTTCGAGCAGTACTTC

clone size: -
V gene: TRBV20-1
J gene: TRBJ1-1
D gene: -
CDR3 protein: CSGGHLNTEAFF
CDR3 DNA: TGCAGTGGCGGACACCTGAACACTGAAGCTTTCTTT

clone size: many
V gene: TRBV5-1
J gene: TRBJ2-6
D gene: -
CDR3 protein: CASGRKQATSSGANVLTF
CDR3 DNA: TGCGCCAGCGGAAGAAAACAGGCTACCAGCTCTGGGGCCAACGTCCTGACTTTC

clone size: -
V gene: TRBV12-3/TRBV12-4
J gene: TRBJ2-7
D gene: TRBD2
CDR3 protein: CASSFVAGITYEQYF
CDR3 DNA: TGTGCCAGCAGTTTCGTAGCGGGAATAACCTACGAGCAGTACTTC

clone size: -
V gene: TRBV19
J gene: TRBJ2-4
D gene: -
CDR3 protein: CASSKSRGNIQYF
CDR3 DNA: TGTGCCAGTAGCAAAAGTAGGGGGAACATTCAGTACTTC

clone size: -
V gene: TRBV7-3
J gene: TRBJ2-5
D gene: -
CDR3 protein: CASSSNTQETQYF
CDR3 DNA: TGTGCCAGCAGCTCCAACACCCAAGAGACCCAGTACTTC

clone size: -
V gene: TRBV20-1
J gene: TRBJ1-2
D gene: -
CDR3 protein: CSASKGVDNYGYTF
CDR3 DNA: TGCAGTGCTAGTAAAGGGGTGGATAACTATGGCTACACCTTC

clone size: -
V gene: TRBV12-3/TRBV12-4
J gene: TRBJ2-5
D gene: -
CDR3 protein: CASSPWRVQETQYF
CDR3 DNA: TGTGCCAGCAGCCCTTGGCGGGTCCAAGAGACCCAGTACTTC

clone size: few
V gene: TRBV20-1
J gene: TRBJ1-1
D gene: -
CDR3 protein: CSALDEVGTEAFF
CDR3 DNA: TGCAGTGCCCTGGACGAGGTTGGCACTGAAGCTTTCTTT

clone size: -
V gene: TRBV7-8
J gene: TRBJ2-7
D gene: TRBD1
CDR3 protein: CASSLGFWDSSYEQYF
CDR3 DNA: TGTGCCAGCAGCTTGGGTTTCTGGGACAGCTCCTACGAGCAGTACTTC

clone size: few
V gene: TRBV7-9
J gene: TRBJ2-1
D gene: -
CDR3 protein: CASSLYGGDNNEQFF
CDR3 DNA: TGTGCCAGCAGCTTATATGGCGGAGATAACAATGAGCAGTTCTTC

clone size: -
V gene: TRBV10-2
J gene: TRBJ2-1
D gene: TRBD2
CDR3 protein: CASSPATSGRHNEQFF
CDR3 DNA: TGCGCCAGCAGTCCCGCGACTAGCGGGAGACACAATGAGCAGTTCTTC

clone size: many
V gene: TRBV10-2
J gene: TRBJ1-5
D gene: TRBD1
CDR3 protein: CASSDLGTGAMNQPQHF
CDR3 DNA: TGCGCCAGCAGTGACTTGGGAACAGGGGCAATGAATCAGCCCCAGCATTTT

clone size: few
V gene: TRBV9
J gene: TRBJ2-7
D gene: -
CDR3 protein: CASSVASMAPYEQYF
CDR3 DNA: TGTGCCAGCAGCGTAGCTAGTATGGCTCCCTACGAGCAGTACTTC

clone size: few
V gene: TRBV20-1
J gene: TRBJ2-7
D gene: -
CDR3 protein: CSAVLGSYEQYF
CDR3 DNA: TGCAGTGCGGTACTGGGCTCCTACGAGCAGTACTTC

clone size: -
V gene: TRBV6-1
J gene: TRBJ2-7
D gene: -
CDR3 protein: CASSAGVPSYEQYF
CDR3 DNA: TGTGCCAGCAGTGCAGGGGTCCCCTCCTACGAGCAGTACTTC

clone size: -
V gene: TRBV6-1
J gene: TRBJ2-7
D gene: -
CDR3 protein: CASSPDLGSVLYEQYF
CDR3 DNA: TGTGCCAGCAGCCCCGATTTGGGCAGCGTACTTTACGAGCAGTACTTC

clone size: -
V gene: TRBV6-6
J gene: TRBJ1-5
D gene: -
CDR3 protein: CASSPAHPAPQHF
CDR3 DNA: TGTGCCAGCAGCCCGGCCCATCCAGCTCCCCAGCATTTT

clone size: -
V gene: TRBV12-3/TRBV12-4
J gene: TRBJ2-1
D gene: TRBD2
CDR3 protein: CASSQGLAGRHNEQFF
CDR3 DNA: TGTGCCAGCAGTCAGGGACTAGCGGGAAGGCACAATGAGCAGTTCTTC

clone size: -
V gene: TRBV6-1
J gene: TRBJ1-1
D gene: -
CDR3 protein: CATNPKGVWTEAFF
CDR3 DNA: TGTGCCACCAATCCTAAGGGGGTATGGACTGAAGCTTTCTTT

clone size: few
V gene: TRBV6-5
J gene: TRBJ2-7
D gene: -
CDR3 protein: CASSYSEGSYEQYF
CDR3 DNA: TGTGCCAGCAGTTACTCAGAGGGGTCCTACGAGCAGTACTTC

clone size: few
V gene: TRBV27
J gene: TRBJ2-2
D gene: TRBD1
CDR3 protein: CASSAFYGQGATGELFF
CDR3 DNA: TGTGCCAGCAGCGCCTTTTACGGACAGGGGGCGACCGGGGAGCTGTTTTTT

clone size: -
V gene: TRBV30
J gene: TRBJ2-1
D gene: -
CDR3 protein: CAWSVSNEQFF
CDR3 DNA: TGTGCCTGGAGTGTATCCAATGAGCAGTTCTTC

clone size: few
V gene: TRBV24-1
J gene: TRBJ2-1
D gene: TRBD1
CDR3 protein: CATSDPGQGDNEQFF
CDR3 DNA: TGTGCCACCAGTGACCCGGGACAGGGGGACAATGAGCAGTTCTTC

clone size: few
V gene: TRBV21-1
J gene: TRBJ2-5
D gene: -
CDR3 protein: CASCPDRIQETQYF
CDR3 DNA: TGTGCCAGCTGCCCGGACAGAATCCAAGAGACCCAGTACTTC

clone size: few
V gene: TRBV5-1
J gene: TRBJ1-6
D gene: -
CDR3 protein: CASRYRTEERSPLHF
CDR3 DNA: TGCGCCAGCAGATACCGGACGGAGGAGCGTTCACCCCTCCACTTT

clone size: -
V gene: TRBV6-2/TRBV6-3
J gene: TRBJ1-6
D gene: -
CDR3 protein: CASCRDLNSPLHF
CDR3 DNA: TGTGCCAGCTGCCGGGATCTTAATTCACCCCTCCACTTT

clone size: few
V gene: TRBV10-3
J gene: TRBJ2-7
D gene: -
CDR3 protein: CASQQGSHEQYF
CDR3 DNA: TGTGCCAGCCAACAGGGATCCCACGAGCAGTACTTC

clone size: -
V gene: TRBV9
J gene: TRBJ1-4
D gene: -
CDR3 protein: CASSKYPGSVVNEKLFF
CDR3 DNA: TGTGCCAGCAGCAAATACCCCGGTAGTGTCGTTAATGAAAAACTGTTTTTT

clone size: -
V gene: TRBV10-3
J gene: TRBJ2-1
D gene: TRBD2
CDR3 protein: CAISTPTLSSGRRNEQFF
CDR3 DNA: TGTGCCATCAGTACGCCCACACTGAGTAGCGGGAGAAGGAATGAGCAGTTCTTC

clone size: few
V gene: TRBV2
J gene: TRBJ2-2
D gene: -
CDR3 protein: CASSDEVGGITGELFF
CDR3 DNA: TGTGCCAGCAGTGATGAGGTTGGCGGGATCACCGGGGAGCTGTTTTTT

clone size: few
V gene: TRBV20-1
J gene: TRBJ2-1
D gene: -
CDR3 protein: CSARGGAYNEQFF
CDR3 DNA: TGCAGTGCTAGAGGTGGGGCCTACAATGAGCAGTTCTTC

clone size: few
V gene: TRBV5-1
J gene: TRBJ1-1
D gene: -
CDR3 protein: CASSLVLGNTEAFF
CDR3 DNA: TGCGCCAGCAGCTTGGTTCTGGGGAACACTGAAGCTTTCTTT

clone size: few
V gene: TRBV6-2/TRBV6-3
J gene: TRBJ2-3
D gene: TRBD2
CDR3 protein: CASSLSGRVDTQYF
CDR3 DNA: TGTGCCAGCAGTCTTAGCGGGAGGGTCGATACGCAGTATTTT

clone size: -
V gene: TRBV2
J gene: TRBJ1-1
D gene: -
CDR3 protein: CASSEEGEAFF
CDR3 DNA: TGTGCCAGCAGTGAAGAGGGTGAAGCTTTCTTT

clone size: many
V gene: TRBV7-2
J gene: TRBJ2-1
D gene: -
CDR3 protein: CASSLIELSEQFF
CDR3 DNA: TGTGCCAGCAGCTTAATTGAGCTATCTGAGCAGTTCTTC